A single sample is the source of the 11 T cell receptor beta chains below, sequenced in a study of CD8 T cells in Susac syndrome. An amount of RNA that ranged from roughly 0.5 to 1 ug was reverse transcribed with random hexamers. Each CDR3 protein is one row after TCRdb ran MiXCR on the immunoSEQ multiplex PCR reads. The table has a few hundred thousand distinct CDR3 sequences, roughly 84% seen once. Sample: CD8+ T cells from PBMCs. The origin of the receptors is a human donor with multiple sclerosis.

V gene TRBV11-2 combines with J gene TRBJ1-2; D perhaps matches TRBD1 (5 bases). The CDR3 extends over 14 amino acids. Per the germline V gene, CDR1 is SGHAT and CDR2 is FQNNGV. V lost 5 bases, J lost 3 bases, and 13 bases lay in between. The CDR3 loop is CASSLRDGYYGYTF. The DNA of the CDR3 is TGTGCCAGCAGCCTGCGGGACGGATACTATGGCTACACCTTC.

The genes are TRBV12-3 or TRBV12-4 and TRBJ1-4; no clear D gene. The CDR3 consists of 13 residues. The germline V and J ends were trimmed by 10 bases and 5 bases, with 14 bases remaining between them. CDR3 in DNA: TGTGCCACCCTAGAGGGCCTAAATGAAAAACTGTTTTTT. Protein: CATLEGLNEKLFF.

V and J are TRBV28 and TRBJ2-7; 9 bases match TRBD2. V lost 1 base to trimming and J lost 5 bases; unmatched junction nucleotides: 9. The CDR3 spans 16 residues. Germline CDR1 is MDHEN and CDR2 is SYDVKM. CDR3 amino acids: CASSLFGGGRADEQYF. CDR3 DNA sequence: TGTGCCAGCAGTTTATTCGGAGGCGGGAGGGCCGACGAGCAGTACTTC.

CDR3 loop: CASSYLAGLAYEQYF. DNA for the CDR3: TGTGCCAGCAGCTACCTCGCGGGGCTCGCCTACGAGCAGTACTTC. This rearrangement joins TRBV11-2 to TRBJ2-7; tentatively, D is TRBD2 (6 bases). CDR1 and CDR2 from the germline V gene are SGHAT and FQNNGV. Between the trimmed V and J ends, which lost 4 bases and 2 bases, there was a span of 15 bases. The CDR3 loop spans 15 amino acids.

The CDR3 spells CASSFLRTGLRYGYTF. In nucleotides, the CDR3 is TGTGCCAGCAGTTTCCTCAGGACAGGGCTACGGTATGGCTACACCTTC. This rearrangement joins TRBV28 to TRBJ1-2; 8 bases are shared with TRBD1. Trimming took 3 bases from V and 5 from J; bases not matched to a gene: 11. CDR1 is MDHEN and CDR2 is SYDVKM in the germline V gene. This CDR3 has 16 amino acids.

This CDR3 is CASSSQSGLSNQPQHF. The CDR3 coding sequence is TGTGCCAGCAGTTCACAGTCCGGCCTGAGCAATCAGCCCCAGCATTTT. The V and J genes are TRBV28 and TRBJ1-5; no firm D call. CDR1 is MDHEN, CDR2 SYDVKM, per germline. The CDR3 is 16 amino acids. V lost 4 bases and J lost 1, with 14 bases in between.

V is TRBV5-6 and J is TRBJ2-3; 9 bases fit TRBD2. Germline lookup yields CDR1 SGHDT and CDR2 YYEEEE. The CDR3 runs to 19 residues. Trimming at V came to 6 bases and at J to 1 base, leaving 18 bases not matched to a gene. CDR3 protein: CASTKAGTSPRRGTDTQYF. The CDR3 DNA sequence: TGTGCCAGCACCAAAGCCGGGACTAGCCCACGAAGGGGCACAGATACGCAGTATTTT.

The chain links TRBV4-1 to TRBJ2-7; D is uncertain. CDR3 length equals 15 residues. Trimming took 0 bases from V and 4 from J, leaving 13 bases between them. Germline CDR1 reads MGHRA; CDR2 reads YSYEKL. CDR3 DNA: TGCGCCAGCAGCCAAGAAGGCGGCTCAGTTTACGAGCAGTACTTC. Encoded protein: CASSQEGGSVYEQYF.

CDR3 DNA: TGTGCCAGCAGTCCACCACACAGGAAGACTGAAGCTTTCTTT. It yields the protein CASSPPHRKTEAFF. The chain is built from TRBV28 and TRBJ1-1, with a weak D call TRBD1 (5 bases). Germline assignment: CDR1 MDHEN and CDR2 SYDVKM. This CDR3 has 14 amino acids. The germline V and J ends were trimmed by 5 bases and 5 bases, with 15 bases remaining between them. The full variable domain, in which reference TRBV28 and TRBJ1-1 provide the parts outside the CDR3, is DVKVTQSSRYLVKRTGEKVFLECVQDMDHENMFWYRQDPGLGLRLIYFSYDVKMKEKGDIPEGYSVSREKKERFSLILESASTNQTSMYLCASSPPHRKTEAFFGQGTRLTVV.

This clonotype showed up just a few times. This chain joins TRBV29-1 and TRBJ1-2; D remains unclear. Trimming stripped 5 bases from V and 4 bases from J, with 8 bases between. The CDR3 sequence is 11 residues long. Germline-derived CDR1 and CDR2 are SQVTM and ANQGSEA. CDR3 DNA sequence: TGCAGCGTTCGTACGGCCTATGGCTACACCTTC. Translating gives CSVRTAYGYTF.

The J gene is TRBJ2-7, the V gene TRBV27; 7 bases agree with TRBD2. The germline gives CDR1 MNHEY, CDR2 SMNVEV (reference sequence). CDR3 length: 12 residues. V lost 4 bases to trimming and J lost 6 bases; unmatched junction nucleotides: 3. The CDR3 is CASSYTGGEQYF. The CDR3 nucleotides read TGTGCCAGCAGTTACACGGGGGGCGAGCAGTACTTC.